This T cell receptor (beta chain) was observed in a study of T cell repertoires and leukemia-associated antigens (dated by TCRdb to the late 2010s). Regarding the research as a whole: Each sample yielded about 5.1 to 7 million read pairs and roughly 3 to 5.0 million effective reads, around 15 million effective reads overall. Using in vitro peptide stimulation of healthy T cells, the study sought to determine the antigen recognized by a TCR Vbeta21 clone earlier detected in CML patients.

Total RNA was extracted from the cultured T cells using TRIzol reagent. 5' rapid amplification of cDNA ends (5'RACE) was the method used to amplify TCRbeta libraries from the RNA. Before sequencing, library concentration and integrity were assessed using Qubit, an Agilent instrument, and quantitative PCR. Qualified libraries were sequenced on Illumina HiSeq or MiSeq by a commercial service provider. In the source study's methods: TCR sequences in each sample were identified with MiXCR version 1.8.2. Qualified clones required a CDR3 longer than four amino acids, an in-frame nucleotide length, and no stop codon. A read counted as effective if the read contained the complete CDR3 structure. RT-PCR with 24 Vbeta primers, GeneScan spectratyping, and Sanger sequencing were used to validate expanded clones. TCRdb reprocessing: public reads trimmed at Q25 with fastp, clones called with MiXCR, in-frame beta chains kept. Rows with a matching CDR3 protein are joined into one entry that keeps the most common DNA and genes. The V and J calls follow TCRdb's processing rather than the paper's. The sample includes 13,000 to 15,000 distinct CDR3 sequences, with about 40% observed a single time. The ten top clones hold around 9% of the sample.

Within its sample, this clonotype is medium-sized (0.01 to 0.1%). The clone's antigen remains unknown. Per-nucleotide qualities are absent, and no much larger clonotype sits a single base away. Results the study describes overall, beyond this receptor: Numbers of Vbeta genes (about 60), Jbeta genes (around 13), VDJ rearrangements and unique CDR3s did not differ significantly among the four groups. Antigen specificity and function of the expanded clones were not tested directly and required further investigation.

CD3+ T cells were initially rested overnight at less than 3 million cells/mL in RPMI 1640 lacking fetal bovine serum. CD3+ T cells were isolated from PBMCs with MACS immunomagnetic beads following the manufacturer's instructions. Trimmed from V: 0 bases; trimmed from J: 3 bases; junction bases lacking a gene match: 1. For CDR1 and CDR2, the germline V gene lists MNHEY and SVGAGI. The CDR3 spans 14 residues, from the cysteine through the phenylalanine. Only the CDR3 region is kept as DNA, spanning 42 bases read in frame from base 1. The source is a female donor in good health. Sequences were obtained from CD3+ T cells sorted from blood and cultured. The chain is made from TRBV6-5 and TRBJ2-5, with TRBD2 matching 7 junction bases. CDR3 reads: CASSYSAGEETQYF. The DNA sequence is as follows: TGTGCCAGCAGTTACTCCGCGGGGGAAGAGACCCAGTACTTC.